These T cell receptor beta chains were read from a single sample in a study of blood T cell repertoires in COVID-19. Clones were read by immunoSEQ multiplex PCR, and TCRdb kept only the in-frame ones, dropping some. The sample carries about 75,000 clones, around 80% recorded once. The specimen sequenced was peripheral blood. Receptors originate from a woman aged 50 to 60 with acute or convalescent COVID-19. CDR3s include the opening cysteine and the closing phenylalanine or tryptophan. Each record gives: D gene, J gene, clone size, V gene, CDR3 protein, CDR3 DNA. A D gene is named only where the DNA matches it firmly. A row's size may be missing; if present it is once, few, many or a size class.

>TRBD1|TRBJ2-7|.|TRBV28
CASGGQGPYEQYF
TGTGCCAGTGGGGGACAGGGGCCCTACGAGCAGTACTTC
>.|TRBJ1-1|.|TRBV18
CASSLSRGNTEAFF
TGTGCCAGCTCACTCTCGCGGGGGAACACTGAAGCTTTCTTT
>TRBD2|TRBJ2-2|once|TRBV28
CASSRTSGMNTGELFF
TGTGCCAGCAGTCGGACTAGCGGGATGAACACCGGGGAGCTGTTTTTT
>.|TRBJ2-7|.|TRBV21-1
CASSKVRSYEQYF
TGTGCCAGCAGCAAAGTGCGGTCCTACGAGCAGTACTTC
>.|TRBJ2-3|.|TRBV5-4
CATQGGGNTDTQYF
TGTGCCACTCAGGGTGGGGGGAACACAGATACGCAGTATTTT
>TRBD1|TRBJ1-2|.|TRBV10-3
CAISVGGQAYGYTF
TGTGCCATCAGTGTGGGTGGACAGGCCTATGGCTACACCTTC
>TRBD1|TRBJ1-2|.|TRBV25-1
CASSESGGARGYTF
TGTGCCAGCAGTGAATCAGGGGGCGCGCGGGGCTACACCTTC
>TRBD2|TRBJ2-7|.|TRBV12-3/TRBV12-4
CASRYGRAYEQYF
TGTGCCAGCCGTTACGGGAGGGCCTACGAGCAGTACTTC
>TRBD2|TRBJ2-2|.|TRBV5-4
CASSQSGSRPGELFF
TGTGCCAGCAGTCAAAGCGGGAGTCGGCCCGGGGAGCTGTTTTTT
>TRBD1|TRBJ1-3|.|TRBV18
CASSPRDRNF
TGTGCCAGCTCACCACGGGACAGGAATTTT
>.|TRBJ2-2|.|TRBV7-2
CASLAPPGNTGELFF
TGTGCCAGCTTGGCCCCTCCTGGGAACACCGGGGAGCTGTTTTTT
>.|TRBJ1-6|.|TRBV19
CASSISLGHPSPLHF
TGTGCCAGTAGTATCTCCCTCGGACACCCGTCACCCCTCCACTTT
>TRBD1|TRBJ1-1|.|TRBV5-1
CASSREGQGLFDTEAFF
TGCGCCAGCAGTCGAGAGGGACAGGGACTATTTGACACTGAAGCTTTCTTT
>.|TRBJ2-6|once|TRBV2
CASSPGRSGANVLTF
TGTGCCAGCAGTCCAGGCCGCTCTGGGGCCAACGTCCTGACTTTC
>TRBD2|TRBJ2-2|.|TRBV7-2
CASRYRGESNTGELFF
TGTGCCAGCAGATATCGGGGGGAATCTAACACCGGGGAGCTGTTTTTT
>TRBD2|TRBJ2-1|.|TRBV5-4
CASSFPQAGPYNEQFF
TGTGCCAGCAGCTTTCCCCAAGCGGGGCCGTACAATGAGCAGTTCTTC
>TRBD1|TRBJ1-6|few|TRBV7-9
CASSSGTGLTYNSPLHF
TGTGCCAGCAGCTCCGGGACAGGGTTAACCTATAATTCACCCCTCCACTTT
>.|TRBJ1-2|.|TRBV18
CASSPNDLGYTF
TGTGCCAGCTCACCGAACGACTTAGGCTACACCTTC
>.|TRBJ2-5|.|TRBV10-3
CATSRGAGYQETQYF
TGTGCCACGTCACGGGGGGCGGGGTACCAAGAGACCCAGTACTTC
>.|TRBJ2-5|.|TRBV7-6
CASSHPQETQYF
TGTGCCAGCAGCCATCCCCAAGAGACCCAGTACTTC
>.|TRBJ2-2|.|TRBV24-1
CATSDFQGLGNTGELFF
TGTGCCACCAGTGATTTTCAGGGGTTGGGTAACACCGGGGAGCTGTTTTTT
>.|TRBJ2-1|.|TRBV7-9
CASSIQGNEQFF
TGTGCCAGCAGCATCCAGGGGAATGAGCAGTTCTTC
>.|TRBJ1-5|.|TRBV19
CASSIQQGFLIQPQHF
TGTGCCAGTAGTATACAACAGGGTTTCTTAATCCAGCCCCAGCATTTT
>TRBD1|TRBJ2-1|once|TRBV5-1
CASSLQGISYNEQFF
TGCGCCAGCAGCTTACAGGGGATTTCCTACAATGAGCAGTTCTTC
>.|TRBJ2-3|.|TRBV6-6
CASSYSIAGSTDTQYF
TGTGCCAGCAGTTACTCGATTGCGGGGAGCACAGATACGCAGTATTTT
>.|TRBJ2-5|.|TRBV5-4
CASSLGDQETQYF
TGTGCCAGCAGCTTGGGAGATCAAGAGACCCAGTACTTC
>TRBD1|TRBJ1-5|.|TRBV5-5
CASSLEVDRANQPQHF
TGTGCCAGCAGCTTGGAGGTGGACAGGGCGAACCAGCCCCAGCATTTT
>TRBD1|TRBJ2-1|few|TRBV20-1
CSASGQDSYNEQFF
TGCAGTGCTAGTGGACAGGATTCCTACAATGAGCAGTTCTTC
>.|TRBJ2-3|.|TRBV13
CASSLAGGTDTQYF
TGTGCCAGCAGCTTAGCGGGTGGCACAGATACGCAGTATTTT
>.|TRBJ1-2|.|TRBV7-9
CASSLVESITF
TGTGCCAGCAGCTTAGTCGAATCTATTACCTTC
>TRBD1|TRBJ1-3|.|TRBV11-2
CASSPRDRGLLVSGNTIYF
TGTGCCAGCAGCCCGCGGGACAGGGGGCTATTAGTCTCTGGAAACACCATATATTTT
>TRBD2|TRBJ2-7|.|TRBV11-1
CASSSGLAGANEQYF
TGTGCCAGCAGCTCAGGGCTAGCGGGAGCAAACGAGCAGTACTTC
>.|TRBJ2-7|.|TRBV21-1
CASSNPGCLVLNEQYF
TGTGCCAGCAGCAACCCAGGGTGTCTAGTCTTGAACGAGCAGTACTTC
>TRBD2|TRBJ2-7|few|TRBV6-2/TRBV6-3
CASSYPPLGTSFLHSYEQYF
TGTGCCAGCAGTTACCCCCCGCTGGGGACTAGCTTCCTACACTCCTACGAGCAGTACTTC
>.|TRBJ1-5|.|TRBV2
CASSQGSNQPQHF
TGTGCCAGCAGTCAGGGTAGCAATCAGCCCCAGCATTTT
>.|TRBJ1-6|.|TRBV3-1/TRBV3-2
CASSQDNFRGWLHSPLHF
TGTGCCAGCAGCCAAGATAACTTCAGGGGTTGGTTGCATTCACCCCTCCACTTT
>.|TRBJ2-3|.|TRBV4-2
CASSQDDSTDTQYF
TGTGCCAGCAGCCAAGATGACTCTACAGATACGCAGTATTTT
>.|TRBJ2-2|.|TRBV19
CASRTRPADTGELFF
TGTGCCAGTAGGACGCGGCCAGCGGACACCGGGGAGCTGTTTTTT
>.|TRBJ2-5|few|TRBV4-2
CASSQAQIQETQYF
TGTGCCAGCAGCCAGGCCCAGATACAAGAGACCCAGTACTTC
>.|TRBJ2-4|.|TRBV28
CASSLGPKRAKNIQYF
TGTGCCAGCAGTTTAGGGCCCAAGCGGGCCAAAAACATTCAGTACTTC